These 27 T cell receptor beta chains share one sample of origin, sequenced in a study of beta chain features in type 1 diabetes listed by TCRdb under 2018. The library was built by means of the immunoSEQ multiplex PCR assay. The High Capacity cDNA Reverse Transcription Kit was used to reverse transcribe all of the isolated RNA, meaning that expressed TCRB transcripts were what got sequenced. The clones in this table, taken by TCRdb from immuneACCESS, are in-frame only. Not every clone is retained; where verified, under half of the shortfall comes from an unresolved V gene, and the cause of the rest is unknown. The sample profile shows 850,000 to 900,000 clones; roughly a sixth of them were found once. Of the sample, about 0.02% falls within the top ten clones. Sequencing was carried out using naive CD4+ T cells from blood. The cell subset or site label here, explained by the study, means: true naive CD4+ T cells. The receptors originated from a woman aged 18 to 35 in good health.

V and J are TRBV19 and TRBJ2-7, with 11 bases fitting TRBD1. The CDR3 runs 15 residues. With V trimmed by 4 bases and J by 3 bases, 5 bases remained unmatched. From germline, CDR1 is LNHDA and CDR2 SQIVND (reference sequence). The CDR3 is CASSTGTGGYYEQYF. The CDR3 DNA follows: TGTGCCAGTAGTACCGGGACAGGGGGTTACTACGAGCAGTACTTC.

The J gene is TRBJ1-2, the V gene TRBV28; tentatively, D is TRBD1 (5 bases). This CDR3 region has 16 residues. Trimming removed 6 bases at V and 5 bases at J, with 22 bases between. The germline gives CDR1 MDHEN, CDR2 SYDVKM. The DNA of the CDR3 is TGTGCCAGCAGCATTGGGGCAGCCCCTCCTGGGTATGGCTACACCTTC. This translates into CASSIGAAPPGYGYTF.

This rearrangement joins TRBV28 to TRBJ2-1, with 14 bases identical to TRBD2. This CDR3 is built from 17 residues. The trim removed 6 bases at V and 1 base at J, leaving 5 bases unmatched. Germline CDR1 reads MDHEN; CDR2 reads SYDVKM. This CDR3 is CASRGLAGEGSYNEQFF. CDR3 sequence (DNA): TGTGCCAGCAGGGGACTAGCGGGAGAGGGGTCCTACAATGAGCAGTTCTTC. Complete variable domain (other parts from reference TRBV28 and TRBJ2-1): DVKVTQSSRYLVKRTGEKVFLECVQDMDHENMFWYRQDPGLGLRLIYFSYDVKMKEKGDIPEGYSVSREKKERFSLILESASTNQTSMYLCASRGLAGEGSYNEQFFGPGTRLTVL.

Concerning this clone: Other DNA sequences in this sample translate to the same CDR3. This chain connects TRBV5-1 to TRBJ2-3; no firm D call. V was clipped by 2 bases and J by 1 base, with 5 bases between them. Germline V gives CDR1 SGHRS, CDR2 YFSETQ. The CDR3 is 13 residues long. The CDR3 here is CASSLGGTDTQYF. CDR3 nucleotide sequence: TGCGCCAGCAGCTTAGGTGGCACAGATACGCAGTATTTT.

This rearrangement joins TRBV18 to TRBJ2-5, with unresolved D. The CDR3 extends over 12 amino acids. V lost 5 bases and J lost 2, with 6 bases in between. The germline V gene encodes CDR1 KGHSH and CDR2 LQKENI. The chain's CDR3 is CASSSLQETQYF. The DNA of the CDR3 is TGTGCCAGCTCATCTCTACAAGAGACCCAGTACTTC.

This clone was observed a few times. The CDR3 loop reads CASSLPTGRNIQYF. The DNA for the CDR3 is TGTGCCAGTAGTCTCCCGACAGGGAGAAACATTCAGTACTTC. The V call is TRBV19, the J call TRBJ2-4, with 7 bases fitting TRBD1. Germline values: CDR1 LNHDA, CDR2 SQIVND (reference sequence). This CDR3 comprises 14 residues. V dropped 5 bases and J dropped 6; count of bases not matched to a gene: 7.

This clone was seen once. The chain employs TRBV5-1 and TRBJ2-3; 8 bases match TRBD2. Germline V gene data show CDR1 as SGHRS and CDR2 as YFSETQ. This CDR3 region has 16 residues. V dropped 2 bases and J dropped 2; count of bases not matched to a gene: 7. The CDR3 DNA reads as TGCGCCAGCAGCTTTTCACTAGCGGATATCACAGATACGCAGTATTTT. It translates to CASSFSLADITDTQYF.

This clone was counted between two and nine times. V gene TRBV6-5 combines with J gene TRBJ1-5; D unresolved. This CDR3 comprises 14 residues. Trimming left V 5 bases short and J 0 bases short, with 8 bases between. Germline CDR1 and CDR2: MNHEY and SVGAGI. CDR3 amino acids: CASSVTSSNQPQHF. The CDR3 DNA follows: TGTGCCAGCAGTGTAACAAGTAGCAATCAGCCCCAGCATTTT.

The V and J genes are TRBV28 and TRBJ2-3; D is ambiguous. CDR3 size: 13 residues. V dropped 2 bases and J dropped 5 bases, with 8 bases sitting between them. In germline, CDR1 is MDHEN, CDR2 SYDVKM. The DNA for the CDR3 is TGTGCCAGCAGTTTACCAAAAATAGATACGCAGTATTTT. Its protein product is CASSLPKIDTQYF.

The chain couples TRBV18 to TRBJ2-3; TRBD2 agrees at 11 bases. There are 15 residues in the CDR3. Germline values: CDR1 KGHSH, CDR2 LQKENI. V shed 4 bases and J 3 bases; nucleotides not matched to a gene: 3. The CDR3 region has the DNA TGTGCCAGCTCACAGACTAGCGGGGAAACAGATACGCAGTATTTT. Its translation: CASSQTSGETDTQYF.

This clone was detected a few times. The rearrangement joins TRBV10-2 to TRBJ2-7, with D possibly matching TRBD1 (6 bases). The CDR3 runs to 14 residues. Per the germline V gene, CDR1 is WSHSY and CDR2 is SAAADI. The V end lost 7 bases, the J end lost 6 bases, and 19 bases lay between the germline ends. The CDR3 region is CASTATRQDFEQYF. The CDR3 nucleotides read TGCGCCAGCACCGCCACGCGACAGGACTTCGAGCAGTACTTC.

The gene calls are TRBV5-1 and TRBJ2-3; the match to TRBD2 covers 8 bases. Germline V gene lookup returns CDR1 SGHRS and CDR2 YFSETQ. The CDR3 spans 16 residues. Germline trimming cut 3 bases from V and 4 bases from J; bases unmatched to any gene: 10. The CDR3 sequence is CASSSQTGLVADTQYF. The CDR3 DNA is TGCGCCAGCAGCTCCCAAACGGGACTAGTGGCAGATACGCAGTATTTT.

This clone was found a few times. The genes are TRBV7-9 and TRBJ2-2, with D possibly TRBD2 on 5 matching bases. V was pared by 5 bases and J by 0 bases, with 10 bases between. CDR3 length equals 15 residues. Germline assignment: CDR1 SEHNR and CDR2 FQNEAQ (reference sequence). In DNA form, the CDR3 reads TGTGCCAGCAGCCGCGGAGGATCGAACACCGGGGAGCTGTTTTTT. It encodes CASSRGGSNTGELFF.

The chain combines TRBV7-8 with TRBJ2-3, with unresolved D. The ends were cut back, 6 bases at V and 5 bases at J, with 12 bases in the middle. Germline CDR1 is SGHVS and CDR2 is FQNEAQ. The CDR3 runs to 13 residues. CDR3 amino acids: CASSRTIEDTQYF. The CDR3 DNA follows: TGTGCCAGCAGTCGAACCATCGAAGATACGCAGTATTTT. Based on the CDR3 plus reference TRBV7-8 and TRBJ2-3, the full variable domain is GAGVSQSPRYKVAKRGQDVALRCDPISGHVSLFWYQQALGQGPEFLTYFQNEAQLDKSGLPSDRFFAERPEGSVSTLKIQRTQQEDSAVYLCASSRTIEDTQYFGPGTRLTVL.

This clone turned up a few times. This chain links TRBV15 with TRBJ1-2; D remains ambiguous. Germline CDR1 LNHNV, CDR2 YYDKDF (reference sequence). Trimming removed 3 bases at V and 6 bases at J, with 11 bases between. The CDR3 length is 13 residues. The CDR3 sequence is CATSRVIEDGYTF. As DNA, the CDR3 is TGTGCCACCAGCAGGGTGATAGAGGATGGCTACACCTTC.

CDR3 residues: CASSIGRQGHQPQHF. CDR3 in DNA: TGTGCCAGTAGTATAGGCCGACAGGGCCATCAGCCCCAGCATTTT. V is TRBV19 and J is TRBJ1-5, with TRBD1 matching 7 bases. Germline V gene data show CDR1 as LNHDA and CDR2 as SQIVND (reference sequence). V dropped 1 base and J dropped 5; count of bases not matched to a gene: 5. The CDR3 consists of 15 residues.

This clone was seen more than once but under ten times. The gene calls are TRBV5-1 and TRBJ2-3; D is unclear. Germline CDR1 and CDR2: SGHRS and YFSETQ. Trimming stripped 4 bases from V and 0 bases from J, with 6 bases between. This CDR3 has 13 amino acids. The chain's CDR3 is CASSAISTDTQYF. CDR3 nucleotide sequence: TGCGCCAGCAGCGCCATAAGCACAGATACGCAGTATTTT.

The table lists this clone with a few counts. V is TRBV4-1 and J is TRBJ2-1, with TRBD2 matching over 12 bases. The ends lost 6 bases at V and 1 base at J; junction bases unmatched: 4. The germline CDR1 and CDR2 sequences are MGHRA and YSYEKL. CDR3 length: 16 amino acids. This CDR3 reads CASRGTSGLSYNEQFF. The CDR3 DNA is TGCGCCAGCAGAGGGACTAGCGGGCTGTCCTACAATGAGCAGTTCTTC.

The V gene is TRBV9, the J gene TRBJ1-2; D unclear. CDR1 is SGDLS, CDR2 YYNGEE, per germline. The CDR3 has 13 amino acids. V was cut by 1 base and J by 8 bases, with 12 bases left in between. CDR3 coding DNA: TGTGCCAGCAGCGTACAAGGGTTGGGCGGCTACACCTTC. This translates into CASSVQGLGGYTF.

The rearrangement joins TRBV29-1 to TRBJ2-3, with D possibly matching TRBD1 (5 bases). The CDR3 spans 13 residues. Trimming shortened V by 8 bases and J by 2 bases, and 14 bases separated the two germline ends. Germline V gene lookup returns CDR1 SQVTM and CDR2 ANQGSEA. CDR3 bases: TGCAGCTCCTCAGGGCGTATCACAGATACGCAGTATTTT. It yields the protein CSSSGRITDTQYF.

In its sample, this clone was seen a few times. The chain combines TRBV2 with TRBJ2-7, with a weak D call TRBD1 (6 bases). Trimming removed 8 bases from V and 0 bases from J, with 8 bases in between. Germline CDR1 SNHLY, CDR2 FYNNEI. CDR3 size: 12 residues. CDR3 region: CASLDSSYEQYF. For the CDR3, the DNA is TGTGCCAGCCTGGACAGCTCCTACGAGCAGTACTTC.

This clone was detected only a few times. One end of the junction varies from germline; a read error may be responsible. This chain connects TRBV19 to TRBJ2-1; 13 positions match TRBD2. CDR1 is LNHDA and CDR2 is SQIVND in the germline V gene (reference sequence). The CDR3 covers 13 residues. The DNA of the CDR3 is TGTGCCAGTAGCCCAGGACTAGCGGGAGTCCGGCTCTTC. As protein: CASSPGLAGVRLF.

This clone has a handful of counts. The CDR3: CASSLSDRDELFF. In DNA, the CDR3 is TGTGCCAGCTCACTATCGGACAGGGATGAGCTGTTTTTT. The V and J genes are TRBV18 and TRBJ2-2, with 8 nucleotides matching TRBD1. This CDR3 has 13 amino acids. V lost 4 bases, J lost 11 bases, and 6 bases stayed unmatched. The germline V gene encodes CDR1 KGHSH and CDR2 LQKENI.

J is TRBJ2-1 and V is TRBV7-8; 8 bases fit TRBD1. The CDR3 spans 16 residues. The germline CDR1 and CDR2 sequences are SGHVS and FQNEAQ. V lost 2 bases to trimming and J lost 5 bases; unmatched junction nucleotides: 8. For the CDR3, the DNA is TGTGCCAGCAGCTTACCCGGGACAGGTCTCGACAATGAGCAGTTCTTC. Translated: CASSLPGTGLDNEQFF.

This rearrangement joins TRBV4-3 to TRBJ2-1; D is unclear. With 4 bases removed from V and 9 bases from J, the gap between germline ends came to 16 bases. This CDR3 region has 14 residues. Germline CDR1 LGHNA, CDR2 YSLEER. The CDR3 is CASSLEFPNSEQFF. As DNA, the CDR3 is TGCGCCAGCAGCCTCGAGTTCCCAAACAGTGAGCAGTTCTTC.

The chain carries TRBV25-1 and TRBJ2-5; TRBD1 might be the D (6 bases). CDR3 length: 13 residues. V lost 2 bases and J lost 10, with 14 bases in between. Germline values: CDR1 MGHDK, CDR2 SYGVNS. CDR3 coding DNA: TGTGCCAGCAGTGAAAACCTACAGGGCATCCAGTACTTC. Its translation is CASSENLQGIQYF.

This clone showed up just a few times. This sample also contains other DNA sequences that code for the same CDR3. This rearrangement joins TRBV5-6 to TRBJ2-2; D is undetermined. This CDR3 is 12 amino acids long. Trimming cost V 1 base and J 2 bases, with 0 bases left between them. Germline V gene data show CDR1 as SGHDT and CDR2 as YYEEEE. The CDR3 DNA is TGTGCCAGCAGCTTGAACACCGGGGAGCTGTTTTTT. It codes for CASSLNTGELFF.